This T cell receptor beta chain was sequenced for a study of cytomegalovirus exposure and HLA in healthy donors. Study conclusions and caveats: It was reported in a later analysis that an Asian-associated ancestry cluster showed fewer N-insertions than the roughly 670-donor mean. Excluded were some V segments that proved indistinguishable, including TRBV6-2 and TRBV6-3. Reportedly, cytomegalovirus status was diagnosed with high sensitivity and specificity.

For this clone: What it binds is not known.

The CDR3 runs to 15 residues. V lost 5 bases to trimming and J lost 4 bases; unmatched junction nucleotides: 10. Germline V gene lookup returns CDR1 SGHNT and CDR2 YENEEA. A multiplex PCR was run with 60 Vbeta primers and 13 Jbeta primers. Produced via immunoSEQ multiplex PCR; TCRdb's table is partial and in-frame only. The repertoire holds under 200,000 clones, with approximately 81% as singletons. In nominal health when sampled, donors likely had unrecorded immune exposures nonetheless. The sequenced sample consisted of PBMCs. This chain joins TRBV11-3 and TRBJ2-7, with 8 positions matching TRBD1. The origin of this receptor is a man in his thirties or forties in good health and CMV-seronegative. As DNA, the CDR3 is TGTGCCAGCAGCGCCCGACAGGGGTCGGGGTACGAGCAGTACTTC. Amino acids: CASSARQGSGYEQYF.